One sample yielded the 9 T cell receptor beta chains listed below, sequenced in a study of technical replicates of blood from a handful of donors (TCRdb year 2017). Libraries were built with the immunoSEQ multiplex PCR assay. TCRdb took this table from immuneACCESS and kept in-frame rearrangements with V and J called. Such tables lack part of the clones; where checked against another copy, unresolved V genes explain under half of the gap, and the rest is unexplained. This sample holds some 17,000 clones; around 86% were observed only once. Approximately 10% of the sample rests with the top ten. Sequencing was carried out using PBMCs. The source is a human donor in good health.

This chain uses TRBV18 with TRBJ1-2, with 12 bases matching TRBD1. Per the germline V gene, CDR1 is KGHSH and CDR2 is LQKENI. The CDR3 consists of 15 residues. The V gene end was trimmed by 2 bases and the J gene end by 8 bases; junction bases not matched to a gene: 6. The CDR3 region is CASSPGDRGLEGYTF. The CDR3, as DNA: TGTGCCAGCTCACCAGGGGACAGGGGGCTCGAAGGCTACACCTTC.

This clone was detected once. J is TRBJ2-7 and V is TRBV5-6; D perhaps matches TRBD2 (6 bases). This CDR3 is 13 amino acids long. The ends were cut back, 4 bases at V and 6 bases at J, with 14 bases in the middle. Germline V gene lookup returns CDR1 SGHDT and CDR2 YYEEEE. The CDR3 reads CASSPPLGGEQYF. CDR3 sequence (DNA): TGTGCCAGCAGCCCCCCTCTGGGAGGCGAGCAGTACTTC.

The chain has TRBV28 and TRBJ1-1; D ambiguous. Germline lookup yields CDR1 MDHEN and CDR2 SYDVKM. Trimming cost V 10 bases and J 1 base, with 7 bases left between them. This CDR3 is 11 amino acids long. The DNA for the CDR3 is TGTGCCACATACAGGAACACTGAAGCTTTCTTT. Protein sequence: CATYRNTEAFF.

The rearrangement links TRBV7-9 to TRBJ1-1, with 7 bases matching TRBD1. V trimming: 2 bases; J trimming: 4 bases; junction bases outside the gene matches: 16. The CDR3 consists of 18 residues. From germline, CDR1 is SEHNR and CDR2 FQNEAQ (reference sequence). CDR3 sequence (DNA): TGTGCCAGCAGCTTACTGGACAGGACGATCTCTCGCAGCACTGAAGCTTTCTTT. This encodes CASSLLDRTISRSTEAFF.

The gene calls are TRBV7-9 and TRBJ2-1, with 9 bases identical to TRBD2. Germline V lookup: CDR1 SEHNR, CDR2 FQNEAQ (reference sequence). CDR3 size: 15 residues. Germline trimming cut 1 base from V and 9 bases from J; bases unmatched to any gene: 7. The CDR3 region has the DNA TGTGCCAGCAGCTTAGAGGTAGCGGGAGTTACTGAGCAGTTCTTC. Its protein product is CASSLEVAGVTEQFF.

The V and J genes are TRBV30 and TRBJ1-3; D unclear. Trimming pared 4 bases from V and 2 bases from J, leaving 6 bases between. Germline CDR1 reads GTSNPN; CDR2 reads SVGIG (reference sequence). CDR3 length: 12 residues. The CDR3 sequence: CAWKQPGNTIYF. In DNA, the CDR3 is TGTGCCTGGAAACAGCCTGGAAACACCATATATTTT.

The sample holds a few counts of this clone. V and J are TRBV14 and TRBJ2-7; tentatively, D is TRBD1 (6 bases). This CDR3 is 15 amino acids long. Germline V gene sequence: CDR1 SGHDN, CDR2 FVKESK. With 4 bases removed from V and 4 bases from J, the gap between germline ends came to 17 bases. CDR3: CASSPKWGRGYEQYF. CDR3 coding DNA: TGTGCCAGCAGCCCGAAGTGGGGGCGCGGGTACGAGCAGTACTTC.

This chain connects TRBV28 to TRBJ1-2, with TRBD1 matching 8 bases. The CDR3 is made up of 12 amino acids. The V gene end was trimmed by 4 bases and the J gene end by 6 bases; junction bases not matched to a gene: 1. Germline CDR1 and CDR2: MDHEN and SYDVKM. Written as DNA, the CDR3 is TGTGCCAGCAGTTGGACAGGGAATGGCTACACCTTC. Its translation: CASSWTGNGYTF.

V usage is TRBV5-4 and J usage is TRBJ2-7, with 8 bases fitting TRBD2. J gave up 0 bases and V 2 bases, and 4 bases lay outside the gene matches. This CDR3 is built from 15 residues. The germline gives CDR1 SGHNT, CDR2 YYREEE (reference sequence). CDR3 coding DNA: TGTGCCAGCAGCTTTCTAGCGGGCCCCTCCTACGAGCAGTACTTC. It yields the protein CASSFLAGPSYEQYF.